Following are 31 T cell receptor beta chains from one sample sequenced in a study of shared clonotypes between healthy human individuals. CD45RO-negative cells were positively selected for CCR7, leaving out terminally differentiated effector memory CD45RA+ cells. Measured with immunoSEQ multiplex PCR; TCRdb has only the in-frame clones, and not every one. The sample comprises around 2,000,000 clones, 85% to 95% of which are singletons, and 1.5% to 2% rests with the top ten. The source material was naive CD8+ T cells from PBMCs. Receptors originate from a man younger than 30 in good health. Some clones in this sample may be carry-over from other donors' samples.

The V gene is TRBV7-3, the J gene TRBJ2-7, with 11 bases matching TRBD2. Germline-derived CDR1 and CDR2 are SGHTA and FQGTGA. Losses at the gene ends were 4 bases for V and 1 base for J; bases not matched to a gene: 6. CDR3 length: 16 residues. CDR3 amino acids: CASSSFGLAGSYEQYF. DNA for the CDR3: TGTGCCAGCAGCTCCTTCGGACTAGCGGGTTCCTACGAGCAGTACTTC.

As DNA, the CDR3 is TGTGCCAGCAGTGGCTTAGGGACTAGCGACTACAATGAGCAGTTCTTC. Protein product: CASSGLGTSDYNEQFF. The genes are TRBV6-6 and TRBJ2-1, with 10 bases lining up with TRBD2. The germline CDR1 and CDR2 sequences are MNHNY and SVGAGI (reference sequence). The length of the CDR3 is 16 residues. Trimming removed 5 bases from V and 3 bases from J; junction bases left unmatched: 7.

V gene TRBV19 combines with J gene TRBJ1-1; D gene uncertain. Germline-derived CDR1 and CDR2 are LNHDA and SQIVND (reference sequence). Trimming cost V 7 bases and J 5 bases, with 8 bases left between them. This CDR3 is built from 11 residues. CDR3 bases: TGTGCCAGTATTGAGGGTACTGAAGCTTTCTTT. Translation gives CASIEGTEAFF.

This clone was counted a single time. The V call is TRBV28, the J call TRBJ1-1; 7 bases are shared with TRBD1. V dropped 2 bases and J dropped 2; count of bases not matched to a gene: 5. The CDR3 is 15 amino acids. Germline loops: CDR1 MDHEN, CDR2 SYDVKM. The CDR3 loop is CASSLGTDLNTEAFF. The CDR3 nucleotides are TGTGCCAGCAGTTTAGGGACAGATCTTAACACTGAAGCTTTCTTT.

V gene TRBV9 combines with J gene TRBJ2-4; no firm D call. This CDR3 has 17 residues. Trimming pared 0 bases from V and 1 base from J, leaving 14 bases between. Germline lookup yields CDR1 SGDLS and CDR2 YYNGEE. The CDR3 DNA sequence: TGTGCCAGCAGCGTAGAGTCCGGCCCTTCGGCCAAAAACATTCAGTACTTC. Translation: CASSVESGPSAKNIQYF.

This chain uses TRBV5-4 with TRBJ1-2; 9 nucleotides agree with TRBD1. There are 16 residues in the CDR3. Germline V gene data show CDR1 as SGHNT and CDR2 as YYREEE (reference sequence). V gave up 0 bases and J gave up 6 bases; unmatched junction bases: 9. The CDR3 DNA follows: TGTGCCAGCAGCTTGGGTCCGGGACAGGGAGGGGATGGCTACACCTTC. It specifies CASSLGPGQGGDGYTF.

This chain uses TRBV7-6 with TRBJ2-7; perhaps TRBD2 as D (6 bases). The CDR3 runs 15 residues. Germline V gene data show CDR1 as SGHVS and CDR2 as FNYEAQ. V lost 1 base and J 5 bases, leaving 15 bases between the germline ends. This CDR3 is CASSLVVGGSNEQYF. The CDR3 bases are TGTGCCAGCAGCTTAGTTGTTGGAGGGTCGAACGAGCAGTACTTC.

The V gene is TRBV28, the J gene TRBJ1-1; D remains unclear. Germline loops: CDR1 MDHEN, CDR2 SYDVKM. This CDR3 has 16 residues. V lost 6 bases and J 0 bases, leaving 17 bases between the germline ends. CDR3 bases: TGTGCCAGCAGGGCATGGGGAGATAGATTGAACACTGAAGCTTTCTTT. It translates to CASRAWGDRLNTEAFF.

This chain joins TRBV5-6 and TRBJ2-3; TRBD2 aligns across 12 bases. Trimming removed 4 bases from V and 1 base from J; junction bases left unmatched: 4. The CDR3 loop spans 16 amino acids. CDR1 is SGHDT and CDR2 is YYEEEE in the germline V gene. The chain's CDR3 is CASSPGLAGRTDTQYF. The CDR3 region has the DNA TGTGCCAGCAGCCCGGGACTAGCGGGCCGCACAGATACGCAGTATTTT.

This chain joins TRBV7-3 and TRBJ2-1; TRBD1 agrees at 9 bases. CDR1 is SGHTA, CDR2 FQGTGA, per germline. V was pared by 4 bases and J by 2 bases, with 6 bases of the junction left unmatched. The CDR3 is 16 residues long. The CDR3 DNA is TGTGCCAGCAGCTCCAGGGACAGGGCTCCCTACAATGAGCAGTTCTTC. It codes for CASSSRDRAPYNEQFF.

This chain links TRBV4-2 with TRBJ1-2, with 7 bases aligning to TRBD1. The CDR3 contains 15 residues. Germline CDR1 LGHNA, CDR2 YNFKEQ. The ends lost 0 bases at V and 3 bases at J; junction bases unmatched: 4. CDR3 loop: CASSQDRQGYYGYTF. Here the CDR3 DNA reads TGTGCCAGCAGCCAAGACCGACAGGGCTACTATGGCTACACCTTC.

This chain joins TRBV18 and TRBJ2-3; no definite D call. V was cut by 6 bases and J by 3 bases, with 10 bases left in between. The CDR3 length is 13 residues. Germline CDR1 is KGHSH and CDR2 is LQKENI. CDR3 sequence reads: CASSHKETDTQYF. The CDR3 nucleotides read TGTGCCAGCTCCCACAAGGAGACAGATACGCAGTATTTT.

The genes are TRBV5-1 and TRBJ2-1; 12 positions agree with TRBD2. Germline V lookup: CDR1 SGHRS, CDR2 YFSETQ. The CDR3 spans 16 residues. J lost 7 bases, V lost 3 bases, and 8 bases had no gene match. CDR3 protein: CASSSMTSGSVNEQFF. The CDR3 DNA reads TGCGCCAGCAGCTCGATGACTAGCGGGAGTGTGAATGAGCAGTTCTTC.

The V call is TRBV27, the J call TRBJ1-5; D might be TRBD1 (5 bases). Germline CDR1 reads MNHEY; CDR2 reads SMNVEV (reference sequence). V lost 6 bases and J 5 bases, leaving 20 bases between the germline ends. The CDR3 is 16 residues long. This CDR3 reads CASSHAAGEVDQPQHF. DNA of the CDR3: TGTGCCAGCAGCCACGCCGCGGGGGAGGTGGATCAGCCCCAGCATTTT.

This clone was recorded only once. This chain connects TRBV28 to TRBJ2-1; no reliable D call. Germline CDR1 MDHEN, CDR2 SYDVKM. This CDR3 is 16 amino acids long. V shed 5 bases and J shed 0 bases, with 14 bases lying between them. CDR3 in amino acids: CASSSRDSSSYNEQFF. CDR3 sequence (DNA): TGTGCCAGCAGTAGTCGAGACTCAAGCTCCTACAATGAGCAGTTCTTC.

In its sample, this clone was seen once. The J gene is TRBJ1-5, the V gene TRBV9; the match to TRBD1 covers 8 bases. CDR3 length: 14 residues. V was clipped by 3 bases and J by 5 bases; unmatched bases: 4. Germline CDR1 is SGDLS and CDR2 is YYNGEE. CDR3 DNA sequence: TGTGCCAGCAGCGACACAGGGGGTTATCAGCCCCAGCATTTT. Its protein is CASSDTGGYQPQHF.

In the case of this clone: The junction departs from the called germline gene at one end, perhaps through a read error. This chain uses TRBV28 with TRBJ1-6; D remains ambiguous. The CDR3 has 13 residues. Germline CDR1 MDHEN, CDR2 SYDVKM. The CDR3 reads CASSFEVESPLHF. The CDR3 coding sequence is TGTGCCAGTAGTTTTGAGGTGGAATCACCCCTCCACTTT.

The chain employs TRBV5-1 and TRBJ2-5; D not resolved. This CDR3 comprises 14 residues. Germline V gives CDR1 SGHRS, CDR2 YFSETQ. V lost 6 bases and J lost 1, with 13 bases in between. The CDR3 region has the DNA TGCGCCAGCAATCTTGGTCACAGCCAAGAGACCCAGTACTTC. It translates to CASNLGHSQETQYF.

CDR3 coding DNA: TGTGCCAGCAGCTTACCCCGGGGCGAGAGGAACACTGAAGCTTTCTTT. It yields the protein CASSLPRGERNTEAFF. The chain links TRBV7-9 to TRBJ1-1; maybe TRBD1 (5 bases). Germline V gene lookup returns CDR1 SEHNR and CDR2 FQNEAQ (reference sequence). V was trimmed by 2 bases and J by 1 base, leaving 14 bases between them. The CDR3 runs 16 residues.

The CDR3: CATNNGGAGEQYF. The CDR3 coding sequence is TGTGCCACCAACAACGGGGGGGCGGGCGAGCAGTACTTC. The chain has TRBV7-2 and TRBJ2-7; 8 bases fit TRBD2. Germline V CDR1 and CDR2: SGHTA, FQGNSA. The CDR3 extends over 13 amino acids. V shed 10 bases and J 6 bases; nucleotides not matched to a gene: 11. Looking up the rest from reference TRBV7-2 and TRBJ2-7 gives the full variable domain: GAGVSQSPSNKVTEKGKDVELRCDPISGHTALYWYRQSLGQGLEFLIYFQGNSAPDKSGLPSDRFSAERTGGSVSTLTIQRTQQEDSAVYLCATNNGGAGEQYFGPGTRLTVT.

The rearrangement uses TRBV4-1 and TRBJ2-5; D may be TRBD2 (6 bases). Trimming removed 3 bases at V and 4 bases at J, with 21 bases between. Germline CDR1 MGHRA, CDR2 YSYEKL. The CDR3 totals 17 residues. The CDR3 DNA reads as TGCGCCAGCAGCCATTCCGCCCCGGGGCTAGCGTCAGAGACCCAGTACTTC. It encodes CASSHSAPGLASETQYF.

The J gene is TRBJ2-1, the V gene TRBV5-3; 7 nucleotides match TRBD2. TRBV5-3 is an open reading frame, and its role is uncertain. The CDR3 spans 19 residues. V trimming: 1 base; J trimming: 0 bases; junction bases outside the gene matches: 13. The CDR3 nucleotides read TGTGCCAGAAGCTTGAAGGTCGGGAGGCCCTCAAGCTCCTACAATGAGCAGTTCTTC. Its translation is CARSLKVGRPSSSYNEQFF.

The chain joins TRBV9 to TRBJ2-7; D could derive from TRBD1 or TRBD2 (5 bases each). The germline V gene encodes CDR1 SGDLS and CDR2 YYNGEE. V lost 0 bases and J lost 6, with 10 bases in between. This CDR3 is 13 amino acids long. In DNA, the CDR3 is TGTGCCAGCAGCGTAGAGGTCGGGGCCGAGCAGTACTTC. Its translation: CASSVEVGAEQYF.

The chain recombines TRBV6-6 with TRBJ2-5; D might be TRBD1 or TRBD2, each matching 5 bases. Germline CDR1 reads MNHNY; CDR2 reads SVGAGI (reference sequence). This CDR3 has 14 residues. Trimming cost V 9 bases and J 2 bases, with 16 bases left between them. CDR3 DNA: TGTGCCAGTCAGTTACTCTGGGGGCAAGAGACCCAGTACTTC. Protein product: CASQLLWGQETQYF.

V gene TRBV15 combines with J gene TRBJ2-1; D unclear. The CDR3 contains 13 residues. The germline gives CDR1 LNHNV, CDR2 YYDKDF (reference sequence). V was shortened by 6 bases and J by 3 bases, with 9 bases between the two germline ends. This chain's CDR3 is CATRGLDYNEQFF. CDR3 in DNA: TGTGCCACCAGAGGGTTAGACTACAATGAGCAGTTCTTC.

This chain links TRBV19 with TRBJ1-1; TRBD1 matches 11 bases. Losses at the gene ends were 0 bases for V and 2 bases for J; bases not matched to a gene: 8. The CDR3 has 18 amino acids. From germline, CDR1 is LNHDA and CDR2 SQIVND (reference sequence). This CDR3 reads CASSIDPIWTGGNTEAFF. In nucleotides, the CDR3 is TGTGCCAGTAGTATAGATCCGATTTGGACAGGGGGCAACACTGAAGCTTTCTTT.

CDR3 sequence (DNA): TGTGCCAGCAGCGTATTCTCGATACTCAACACCGGGGAGCTGTTTTTT. Its translation is CASSVFSILNTGELFF. The V gene is TRBV9, the J gene TRBJ2-2; no reliable D call. This CDR3 is 16 amino acids long. Trimming took off 1 base at V and 2 bases at J, with 12 bases between the two ends. The germline gives CDR1 SGDLS, CDR2 YYNGEE.

V and J are TRBV4-1 and TRBJ2-5, with D maybe TRBD1 (5 bases). CDR3 length: 15 residues. The germline V gene encodes CDR1 MGHRA and CDR2 YSYEKL. V lost 1 base to trimming and J lost 3 bases, with 12 bases between them. Here the CDR3 reads CASSQGARQKETQYF. The CDR3 DNA sequence: TGCGCCAGCAGCCAAGGGGCCCGACAGAAAGAGACCCAGTACTTC.

As to this clone: Other DNA sequences in this specimen translate into the identical CDR3. This chain links TRBV30 with TRBJ1-1; no clear D. The V end lost 0 bases, the J end lost 2 bases, and 7 bases lay between the germline ends. Looked up from germline, CDR1 is GTSNPN and CDR2 is SVGIG (reference sequence). There are 13 residues in the CDR3. Written as DNA, the CDR3 is TGTGCCTGGAGTGTCACAGTCAACACTGAAGCTTTCTTT. It specifies CAWSVTVNTEAFF. The full variable domain, with the rest looked up from reference TRBV30 and TRBJ1-1, is SQTIHQWPATLVQPVGSPLSLECTVEGTSNPNLYWYRQAAGRGLQLLFYSVGIGQISSEVPQNLSASRPQDRQFILSSKKLLLSDSGFYLCAWSVTVNTEAFFGQGTRLTVV.

The chain recombines TRBV6-6 with TRBJ1-1; 7 bases line up with TRBD1. The CDR3 loop spans 14 amino acids. Trimming at V came to 6 bases and at J to 1 base, leaving 5 bases not matched to a gene. The germline gives CDR1 MNHNY, CDR2 SVGAGI (reference sequence). The CDR3 coding sequence is TGTGCCAGCAGGCTACGGACAGGGAACACTGAAGCTTTCTTT. Amino acid sequence: CASRLRTGNTEAFF.

The chain uses TRBV2 and TRBJ1-5; 10 bases align to TRBD1. CDR3 size: 15 residues. J was trimmed by 5 bases and V by 6 bases; bases with no gene match: 7. CDR1 is SNHLY and CDR2 is FYNNEI in the germline V gene. The CDR3 here is CASRAGTGVHQPQHF. CDR3 nucleotide sequence: TGTGCCAGCAGGGCCGGGACAGGGGTGCATCAGCCCCAGCATTTT.